This T cell receptor (beta chain) originates from a study of T cell repertoires in cytomegalovirus infection. With regard to this clonotype: The antigen is not known.

MiXCR was run by TCRdb on the reads, yielding one entry per CDR3 protein. The data show approximately 65,000 distinct CDR3 sequences, 20% to 25% seen once. Germline CDR1 is SEHNR and CDR2 is FQNEAQ (reference sequence). V gave up 6 bases and J gave up 2 bases, with 20 bases separating them. The CDR3 is 18 residues long. Sequenced here: CD8+ T cells from cultured PBMCs, sampled from culture after CMV antigen stimulation. This rearrangement joins TRBV7-9 to TRBJ2-6; D perhaps matches TRBD1 (7 bases). This clonotype originated in a human donor in good health (CMV status not recorded). Some clones in this sample may be carry-over from other donors' samples. CDR3 bases: TGTGCCAGCAGGGGAGGCACCGGGACAGTAACTGGGGCCAACGTCCTGACTTTC. Its protein product is CASRGGTGTVTGANVLTF.